Listed below are T cell receptor beta chains from one sample, sequenced in a study of graft-versus-host responses after intestinal transplantation. The data were produced by immunoSEQ multiplex PCR, yet TCRdb's version contains in-frame clones alone and is incomplete. The sample consists of some 66,000 clones, roughly 90% of them appearing once. The material was ileum tissue, obtained 350 to 400 days after transplant. The receptors shown here come from a human patient who received an intestinal transplant, so some T cells may come from the graft donor. The CDR3 runs from the conserved cysteine through the conserved F or W. D genes are given only for firm matches. Expanded clones are given a class, and other clones once, few, many or no size at all.

abundance,v_gene,j_gene,d_gene,CDR3aa,CDR3nt
-,TRBV28,TRBJ1-1,-,CASRTIGGGDRNTEAFF,TGTGCCAGCAGGACAATTGGGGGGGGCGATAGGAACACTGAAGCTTTCTTT
-,TRBV10-1,TRBJ2-7,-,CASSESGAYGQYF,TGCGCCAGCAGTGAGTCAGGGGCCTACGGGCAGTACTTC
-,TRBV4-2,TRBJ1-2,-,CASSQDRGRPYGYTF,TGTGCCAGCAGCCAAGATCGCGGACGGCCCTATGGCTACACCTTC
-,TRBV5-1,TRBJ2-7,TRBD1,CASSHSGTGAYEQYF,TGCGCCAGCAGCCATTCCGGGACAGGGGCCTACGAGCAGTACTTC
-,TRBV4-1,TRBJ2-4,TRBD1,CASSLTPPGTETDIQYF,TGCGCCAGCAGCCTCACCCCCCCGGGGACAGAGACCGACATTCAGTACTTC
-,TRBV19,TRBJ1-2,TRBD1,CASSGRDRDGYGYTF,TGTGCCAGTAGTGGCCGGGACAGGGACGGCTATGGCTACACCTTC
-,TRBV4-1,TRBJ2-1,TRBD2,CASSQVSLAGVEQFF,TGCGCCAGCAGCCAAGTTTCGCTAGCGGGGGTCGAGCAGTTCTTC
-,TRBV14,TRBJ2-1,-,CASSPTPGPEQFF,TGTGCCAGCAGCCCCACCCCGGGTCCTGAGCAGTTCTTC
-,TRBV6-5,TRBJ2-7,TRBD1,CASTGDSRSYEQYF,TGTGCCAGCACCGGGGACAGTCGGAGTTACGAGCAGTACTTC
-,TRBV10-2,TRBJ1-6,-,CASSEQGYGLNNSPLHF,TGCGCCAGCAGTGAGCAGGGGTACGGACTTAATAATTCACCCCTCCACTTT
-,TRBV4-2,TRBJ2-3,-,CASSQELGDGTDTQYF,TGTGCCAGCAGCCAAGAACTAGGGGATGGAACAGATACGCAGTATTTT
-,TRBV6-1,TRBJ2-7,TRBD2,CASSRAGEYEQYF,TGTGCCAGCAGCAGAGCGGGAGAGTACGAGCAGTACTTC
-,TRBV7-2,TRBJ2-7,TRBD2,CASSLSPGLASEQYF,TGTGCCAGCAGCTTATCCCCGGGACTAGCGAGCGAGCAGTACTTC
-,TRBV5-1,TRBJ2-3,TRBD1,CASSLRTGGWTDTQYF,TGCGCCAGCAGCCTCCGGACAGGGGGATGGACAGATACGCAGTATTTT
-,TRBV11-3,TRBJ2-4,TRBD2,CASSDGLAGEGEAKNIQYF,TGTGCCAGCAGCGATGGACTAGCGGGAGAGGGGGAGGCCAAAAACATTCAGTACTTC
-,TRBV2,TRBJ2-2,-,CASSDLSSTGELFF,TGTGCCAGCAGTGACCTGTCTAGTACCGGGGAGCTGTTTTTT
-,TRBV7-8,TRBJ2-7,-,CASSSIGQPVYEQYF,TGTGCCAGCAGCTCCATAGGACAGCCGGTCTACGAGCAGTACTTC
-,TRBV6-5,TRBJ2-7,TRBD2,CASSYSGGPVYEQYF,TGTGCCAGCAGCTACAGCGGGGGGCCTGTTTACGAGCAGTACTTC
-,TRBV6-5,TRBJ2-5,TRBD1,CASTPQAGGMETQYF,TGTGCCAGCACCCCTCAGGCAGGGGGCATGGAGACCCAGTACTTC
-,TRBV27,TRBJ2-2,TRBD2,CASSSLRGGVGIGELFF,TGTGCCAGCAGTTCCCTTCGCGGGGGGGTTGGGATCGGGGAGCTGTTTTTT
-,TRBV6-5,TRBJ2-2,TRBD1,CASSPGTGRTGELFF,TGTGCCAGCAGCCCCGGGACAGGGCGCACCGGGGAGCTGTTTTTT
-,TRBV7-9,TRBJ2-5,-,CASSLTRPQETQYF,TGTGCCAGCAGCTTAACTAGGCCCCAAGAGACCCAGTACTTC
-,TRBV11-2,TRBJ1-1,-,CASSLGLLNTEAFF,TGTGCCAGCAGCTTAGGACTACTGAACACTGAAGCTTTCTTT
-,TRBV7-3,TRBJ2-2,-,CASSLRATGELFF,TGTGCCAGCAGCTTAAGAGCGACCGGGGAGCTGTTTTTT
-,TRBV19,TRBJ2-7,TRBD2,CASSANGGSYEQYF,TGTGCCAGTAGTGCAAACGGGGGGTCCTACGAGCAGTACTTC
-,TRBV14,TRBJ2-7,TRBD1,CASSQDRGRVHEQYF,TGTGCCAGCAGCCAAGACAGGGGGCGCGTACACGAGCAGTACTTC
-,TRBV7-3,TRBJ1-4,-,CASSLSAGEKLFF,TGTGCCAGCAGCTTAAGTGCAGGGGAAAAACTGTTTTTT
few,TRBV6-1,TRBJ2-1,-,CASSEGWGWDNEQFF,TGTGCCAGCAGTGAAGGCTGGGGGTGGGACAATGAGCAGTTCTTC
once,TRBV7-9,TRBJ2-7,TRBD1,CASSGQGAHLYEQYF,TGTGCCAGCAGCGGACAGGGGGCGCATCTCTACGAGCAGTACTTC
once,TRBV28,TRBJ1-5,-,CASSYRGYPNQPQHF,TGTGCCAGCAGCTACAGAGGGTATCCCAATCAGCCCCAGCATTTT
-,TRBV9,TRBJ2-4,TRBD2,CASSEGLAAGLAKNIQYF,TGTGCCAGCAGCGAGGGACTAGCGGCAGGACTAGCCAAAAACATTCAGTACTTC
-,TRBV9,TRBJ1-6,-,CASSVDSGERPLHF,TGTGCCAGCAGCGTAGATTCGGGGGAAAGGCCCCTCCACTTT